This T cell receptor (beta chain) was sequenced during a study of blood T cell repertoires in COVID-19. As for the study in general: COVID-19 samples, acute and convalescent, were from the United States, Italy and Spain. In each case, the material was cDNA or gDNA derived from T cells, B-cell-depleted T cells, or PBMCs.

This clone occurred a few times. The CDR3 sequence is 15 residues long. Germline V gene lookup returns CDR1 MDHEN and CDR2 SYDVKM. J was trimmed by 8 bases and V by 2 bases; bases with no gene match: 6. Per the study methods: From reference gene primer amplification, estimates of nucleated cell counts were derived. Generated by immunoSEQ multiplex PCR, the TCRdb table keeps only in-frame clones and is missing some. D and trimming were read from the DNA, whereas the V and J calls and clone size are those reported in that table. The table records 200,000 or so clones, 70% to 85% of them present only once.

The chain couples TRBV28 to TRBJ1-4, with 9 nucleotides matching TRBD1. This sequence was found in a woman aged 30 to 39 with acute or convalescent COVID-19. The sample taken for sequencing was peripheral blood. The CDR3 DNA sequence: TGTGCCAGCAGTTTAAGCGGGACAGGGCTCGAAAAACTGTTTTTT. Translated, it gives CASSLSGTGLEKLFF.